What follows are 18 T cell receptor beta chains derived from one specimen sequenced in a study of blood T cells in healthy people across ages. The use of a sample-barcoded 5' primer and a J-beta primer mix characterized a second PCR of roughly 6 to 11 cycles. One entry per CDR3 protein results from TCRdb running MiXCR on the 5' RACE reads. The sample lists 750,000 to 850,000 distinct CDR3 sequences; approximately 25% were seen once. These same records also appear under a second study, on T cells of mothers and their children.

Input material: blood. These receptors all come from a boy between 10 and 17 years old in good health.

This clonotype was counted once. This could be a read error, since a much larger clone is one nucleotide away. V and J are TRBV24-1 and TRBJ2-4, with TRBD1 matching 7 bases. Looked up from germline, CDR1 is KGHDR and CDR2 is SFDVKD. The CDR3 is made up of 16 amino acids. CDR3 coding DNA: TGTGTCACCAGTGATGGACAGGCCGAGGGCAAAAACATTCAGTACTTC. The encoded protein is CVTSDGQAEGKNIQYF.

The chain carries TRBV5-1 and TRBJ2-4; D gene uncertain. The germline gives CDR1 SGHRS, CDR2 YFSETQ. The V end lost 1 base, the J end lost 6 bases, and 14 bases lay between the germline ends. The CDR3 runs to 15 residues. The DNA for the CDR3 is TGCGCCAGCAGCTTGAATACGGCGAGATTAAACATTCAGTACTTC. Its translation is CASSLNTARLNIQYF.

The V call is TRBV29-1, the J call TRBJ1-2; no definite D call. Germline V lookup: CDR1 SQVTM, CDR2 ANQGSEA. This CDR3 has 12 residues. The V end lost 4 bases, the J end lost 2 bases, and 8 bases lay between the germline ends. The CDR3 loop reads CSVGSGNYGYTF. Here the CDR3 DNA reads TGCAGCGTTGGGAGCGGAAACTATGGCTACACCTTC.

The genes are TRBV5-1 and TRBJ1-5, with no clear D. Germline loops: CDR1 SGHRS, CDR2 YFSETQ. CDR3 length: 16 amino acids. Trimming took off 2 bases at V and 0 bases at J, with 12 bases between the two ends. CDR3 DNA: TGCGCCAGCAGCTTCTTTGAACGTTATAGCAATCAGCCCCAGCATTTT. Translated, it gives CASSFFERYSNQPQHF.

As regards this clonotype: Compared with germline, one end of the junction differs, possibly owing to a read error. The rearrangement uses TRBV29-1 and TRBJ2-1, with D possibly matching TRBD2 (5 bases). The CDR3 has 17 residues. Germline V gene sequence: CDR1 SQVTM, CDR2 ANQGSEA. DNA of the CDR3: TGCAGCGTCGACGAGGGTAATACTGGGCCCTCCTGCAATGAGCAGTTCTTC. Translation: CSVDEGNTGPSCNEQFF.

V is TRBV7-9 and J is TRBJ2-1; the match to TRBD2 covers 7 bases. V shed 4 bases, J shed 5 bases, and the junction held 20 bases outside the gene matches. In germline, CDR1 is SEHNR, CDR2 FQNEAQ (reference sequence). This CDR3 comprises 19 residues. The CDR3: CASSSTARLATGQDNEQFF. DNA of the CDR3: TGTGCCAGCAGCTCGACAGCGCGACTAGCTACCGGCCAGGACAATGAGCAGTTCTTC.

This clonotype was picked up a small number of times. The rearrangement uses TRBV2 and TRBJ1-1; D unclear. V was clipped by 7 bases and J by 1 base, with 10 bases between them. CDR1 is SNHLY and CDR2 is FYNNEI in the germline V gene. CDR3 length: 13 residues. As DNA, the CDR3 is TGTGCCAGCACGGTCGCAGCGAACACTGAAGCTTTCTTT. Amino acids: CASTVAANTEAFF.

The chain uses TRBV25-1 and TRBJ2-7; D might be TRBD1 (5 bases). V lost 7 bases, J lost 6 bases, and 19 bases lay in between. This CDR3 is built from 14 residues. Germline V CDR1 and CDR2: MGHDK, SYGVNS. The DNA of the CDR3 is TGTGCCAGCATGCAGGGCGAAGAAGTGGGCGAGCAGTACTTC. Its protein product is CASMQGEEVGEQYF.

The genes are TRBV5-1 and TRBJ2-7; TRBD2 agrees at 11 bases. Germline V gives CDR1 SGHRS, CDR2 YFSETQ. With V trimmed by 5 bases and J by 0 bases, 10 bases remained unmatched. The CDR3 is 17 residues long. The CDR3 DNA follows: TGCGCCAGCAGACGTACACCGGGACTAGCGGTCTCCTACGAGCAGTACTTC. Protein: CASRRTPGLAVSYEQYF.

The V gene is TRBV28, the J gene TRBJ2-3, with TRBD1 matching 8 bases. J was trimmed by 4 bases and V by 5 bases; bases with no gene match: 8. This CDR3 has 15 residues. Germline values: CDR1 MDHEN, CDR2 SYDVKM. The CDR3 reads CASSAVDRDADTQYF. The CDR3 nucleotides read TGTGCCAGCAGTGCCGTGGACAGGGACGCAGATACGCAGTATTTT.

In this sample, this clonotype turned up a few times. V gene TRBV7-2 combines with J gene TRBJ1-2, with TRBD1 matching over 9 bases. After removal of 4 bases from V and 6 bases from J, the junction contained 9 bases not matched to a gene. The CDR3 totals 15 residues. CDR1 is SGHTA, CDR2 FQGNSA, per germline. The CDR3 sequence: CASSSITQGADGYTF. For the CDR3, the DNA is TGTGCCAGCAGCTCGATCACACAGGGGGCAGATGGCTACACCTTC.

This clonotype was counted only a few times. Here the CDR3 DNA reads TGTGCCAGCAGTGACCCCGGACAGGGGGCCCACGAGCAGTACTTC. Its protein is CASSDPGQGAHEQYF. This chain connects TRBV28 to TRBJ2-7; 11 bases fit TRBD1. Unmatched junction bases numbered 8, after V lost 5 bases and J lost 5 bases. The CDR3 contains 15 residues. CDR1 is MDHEN, CDR2 SYDVKM, per germline.

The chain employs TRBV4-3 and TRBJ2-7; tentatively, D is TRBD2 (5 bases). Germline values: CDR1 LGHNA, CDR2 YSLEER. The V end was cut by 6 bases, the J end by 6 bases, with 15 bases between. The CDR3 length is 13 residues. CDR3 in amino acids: CASSNNPGLEQYF. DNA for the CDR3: TGCGCCAGCAGTAACAATCCTGGACTCGAGCAGTACTTC.

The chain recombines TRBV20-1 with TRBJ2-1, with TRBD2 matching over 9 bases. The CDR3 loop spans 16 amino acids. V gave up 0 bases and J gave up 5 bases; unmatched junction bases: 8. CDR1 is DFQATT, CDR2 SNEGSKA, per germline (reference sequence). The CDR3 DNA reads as TGCAGTGCTAGAGATCAGGCGGGAGGGCCCCACAATGAGCAGTTCTTC. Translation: CSARDQAGGPHNEQFF.

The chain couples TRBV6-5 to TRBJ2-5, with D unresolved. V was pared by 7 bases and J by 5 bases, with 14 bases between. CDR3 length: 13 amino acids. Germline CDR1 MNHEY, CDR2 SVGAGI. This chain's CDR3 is CASNSWPAETQYF. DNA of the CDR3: TGTGCCAGCAATTCCTGGCCGGCGGAGACCCAGTACTTC.

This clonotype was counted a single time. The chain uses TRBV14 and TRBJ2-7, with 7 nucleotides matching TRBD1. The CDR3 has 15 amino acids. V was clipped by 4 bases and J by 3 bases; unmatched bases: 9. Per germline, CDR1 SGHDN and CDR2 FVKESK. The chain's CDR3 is CASSPGQVNIYEQYF. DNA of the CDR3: TGTGCCAGCAGCCCTGGACAGGTGAACATCTACGAGCAGTACTTC.

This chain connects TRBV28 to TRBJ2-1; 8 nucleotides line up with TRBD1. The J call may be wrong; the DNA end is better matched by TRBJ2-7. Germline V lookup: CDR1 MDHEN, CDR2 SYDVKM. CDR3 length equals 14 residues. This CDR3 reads CASSLTGQVYEQYF. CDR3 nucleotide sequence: TGTGCCAGCAGTTTAACGGGACAGGTCTACGAGCAGTACTTC.

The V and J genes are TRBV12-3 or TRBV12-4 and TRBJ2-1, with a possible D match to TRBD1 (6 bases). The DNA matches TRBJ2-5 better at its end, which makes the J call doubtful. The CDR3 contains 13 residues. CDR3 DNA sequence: TGTGCCAGCAGAAACAGGGTCGCGGAGACCCAGTACTTC. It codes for CASRNRVAETQYF.